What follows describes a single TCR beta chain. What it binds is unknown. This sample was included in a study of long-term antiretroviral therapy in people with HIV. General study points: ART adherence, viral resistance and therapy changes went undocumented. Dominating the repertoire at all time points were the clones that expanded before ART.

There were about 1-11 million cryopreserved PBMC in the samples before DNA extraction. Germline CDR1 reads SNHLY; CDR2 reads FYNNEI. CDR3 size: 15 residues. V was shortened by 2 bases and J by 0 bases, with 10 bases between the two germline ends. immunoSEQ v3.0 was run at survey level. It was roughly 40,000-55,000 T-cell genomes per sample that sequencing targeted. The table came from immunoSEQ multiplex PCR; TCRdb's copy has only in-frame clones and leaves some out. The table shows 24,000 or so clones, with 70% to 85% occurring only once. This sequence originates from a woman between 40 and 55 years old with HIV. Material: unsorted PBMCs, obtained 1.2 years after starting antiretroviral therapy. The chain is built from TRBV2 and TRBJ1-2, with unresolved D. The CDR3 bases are TGTGCCAGCAGTGAACAGAAGGCAGCTAACTATGGCTACACCTTC. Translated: CASSEQKAANYGYTF.